This T cell receptor beta chain is from a study of T cell responses to AZD1222 COVID-19 vaccine. V was shortened by 6 bases and J by 12 bases, with 15 bases between the two germline ends. The CDR3 loop spans 12 amino acids. From germline, CDR1 is LNHDA and CDR2 SQIVND (reference sequence). Notes on this clone: Its antigen is unidentified.

The protocol was immunoSEQ multiplex PCR, while the TCRdb copy is restricted to in-frame clones and leaves out a portion. The table lists approximately 190,000 clones, approximately 90% of them singletons. Study-level findings and limits: A reported finding is that nearly half of spike-specific TCRs target unmutated variant regions. There were mostly white British donors and more females than males, and clonal diversity was possibly underestimated. Regions 160-218 and 743-854 dominated among vaccine-associated CD4 TCRs spanning spike.

This material consisted of peripheral blood, taken on day 0 of AZD1222 vaccination. The receptor was derived from an adult in good health. The V call is TRBV19, the J call TRBJ1-5; D uncertain. CDR3 sequence reads: CASSPPRDFQHF. CDR3 DNA: TGTGCCAGTAGCCCCCCCCGCGACTTCCAGCATTTT.